This is a list of T cell receptor beta chains from one sample in a study of T cell responses to AZD1222 COVID-19 vaccine. Sequenced by immunoSEQ multiplex PCR; TCRdb stores in-frame clones only, minus some. The sample records 150,000 to 200,000 clones, roughly 94% being singletons. The material sequenced was peripheral blood, taken on day 0 of MenACWY control vaccination. These TCRs come from an adult in good health. Each CDR3 is given with its conserved first and last residue. Fields, in order: V gene, clone size, J gene, D gene, CDR3 DNA, CDR3 protein. A D gene is named only where the DNA matches it firmly. The listing skips clone size in some rows; elsewhere it reads once, few, many or a size class.

TRBV5-4	NA	TRBJ1-2	NA	TGTGCCAGCAGCCCTGGAAGGCGAGAACAAACTTTC	CASSPGRREQTF
TRBV19	once	TRBJ2-7	TRBD2	TGTGCCAGTAGTATGATCCCGGGGGGCGAGCAGTACTTC	CASSMIPGGEQYF
TRBV19	NA	TRBJ2-6	NA	TGTGCCAGTAGTATAGGTCAGGCCTCTGGGGCCAACGTCCTGACTTTC	CASSIGQASGANVLTF
TRBV9	NA	TRBJ2-7	NA	TGTGCCAGCAGCGCCGGGACGGAGGGCTACGAGCAGTACTTC	CASSAGTEGYEQYF
TRBV4-3	NA	TRBJ2-7	TRBD1	TGCGCCAGCAGCTACCATACAAATTCACAGGGGCCACCCTACGAGCAGTACTTC	CASSYHTNSQGPPYEQYF
TRBV5-1	NA	TRBJ1-1	NA	TGCGCCAGCAGCGTTGGCACTGAAGCTTTCTTT	CASSVGTEAFF
TRBV10-1	NA	TRBJ2-7	NA	TGCGCCAGCAGTGAAGGGGGGAGCTCCTACGAGCAGTACTTC	CASSEGGSSYEQYF
TRBV2	NA	TRBJ2-3	NA	TGTGCCAGCAGTATCGGACACACAGATACGCAGTATTTT	CASSIGHTDTQYF
TRBV6-5	NA	TRBJ2-1	NA	TGTGCCAGCAGTTACCTCGACATTAAGTTCTTC	CASSYLDIKFF
TRBV6-1	NA	TRBJ1-2	TRBD1	TGTGCCAGCAGTGAACCAGGGGGCGGCATCTATGGCTACACCTTC	CASSEPGGGIYGYTF
TRBV3-1/TRBV3-2	NA	TRBJ2-5	NA	TGTGCCAGCAGCCAAGATGCCGATGGGAGTACCCAGTACTTC	CASSQDADGSTQYF
TRBV10-3	NA	TRBJ2-3	TRBD2	TGTGCCATCAGTTCGGGGCGGGAGATGACAGATACGCAGTATTTT	CAISSGREMTDTQYF
TRBV5-5	NA	TRBJ1-2	NA	TGTGCCAGCAGAACCCCGGGACAAGACGGCTACACCTTC	CASRTPGQDGYTF
TRBV7-9	NA	TRBJ1-2	TRBD1	TGTGCCAGCAGCAAATCGACAGGGACCTATGGCTACACCTTC	CASSKSTGTYGYTF
TRBV27	NA	TRBJ2-7	NA	TGTGCCAGCGGAGGGGAGGTCTGGGAGCAGTACTTC	CASGGEVWEQYF
TRBV5-1	NA	TRBJ1-4	NA	TGCGCCAGCAGCTTGGCGATACAGGAAAAACTGTTTTTT	CASSLAIQEKLFF
TRBV27	NA	TRBJ1-2	NA	TGTGCCAGCAGCCGCGGTAATGGCTACACCTTC	CASSRGNGYTF
TRBV12-3/TRBV12-4	NA	TRBJ2-3	NA	TGTGCCAGCAGTTTTGGTCCGTATACGCAGTATTTT	CASSFGPYTQYF
TRBV12-3/TRBV12-4	NA	TRBJ1-1	NA	TGTGCCAGCAGTTTTGGATTGAACACTGAAGCTTTCTTT	CASSFGLNTEAFF
TRBV28	NA	TRBJ2-3	NA	TGTGCCAGCAGTTTGGCAGGGGGCACAGATACGCAGTATTTT	CASSLAGGTDTQYF
TRBV29-1	once	TRBJ2-1	NA	TGCAGCGGAAAAACCTACAATGAGCAGTTCTTC	CSGKTYNEQFF
TRBV6-6	once	TRBJ1-6	TRBD1	TGTGCCAGCAGTTTACCGGGACAGTATAATTCACCCCTCCACTTT	CASSLPGQYNSPLHF
TRBV9	NA	TRBJ1-3	TRBD1	TGTGCCAGCAGCGGGCCCCCGGGGGACAGGGCTGGAAACACCATATATTTT	CASSGPPGDRAGNTIYF
TRBV7-3	NA	TRBJ2-3	TRBD1	TGTGCCAGCAGCCCAATACAGGGGGTCACAGATACGCAGTATTTT	CASSPIQGVTDTQYF
TRBV5-1	NA	TRBJ2-1	TRBD2	TGCGCCAGCAGCCCGATTAGGACTAGCGGGAGGGCCGCGGGGCCGAATGAGCAGTTCTTC	CASSPIRTSGRAAGPNEQFF
TRBV10-3	NA	TRBJ1-6	NA	TGTGCCATCAGTGAGTCGATAGGGCCGGATTCACCCCTCCACTTT	CAISESIGPDSPLHF
TRBV29-1	NA	TRBJ2-5	NA	TGCAGCGCTAGACACGGCCAAGAGACCCAGTACTTC	CSARHGQETQYF
TRBV30	NA	TRBJ2-3	NA	TGTGCCTGGAGCTTGGGACTCCCCTCAGATACGCAGTATTTT	CAWSLGLPSDTQYF
TRBV14	NA	TRBJ1-6	TRBD1	TGTGCCAGCAGTCGAACCGGGACAGGGCTAAATTCACCCCTCCACTTT	CASSRTGTGLNSPLHF
TRBV23-1	NA	TRBJ1-4	NA	TGCGCCACCCGGAGGCCCACCTTCGCCCTTCCTGAAAAACTGTTTTTT	CATRRPTFALPEKLFF
TRBV7-3	NA	TRBJ1-1	NA	TGTGCCAGCAGCTTAGCAGGGGACGAAGCTTTCTTT	CASSLAGDEAFF
TRBV19	NA	TRBJ1-1	TRBD1	TGTGCCAGTAGCCTTCAAGGGCAGGGGGACACTGAAGCTTTCTTT	CASSLQGQGDTEAFF
TRBV11-2	NA	TRBJ1-4	NA	TGTGCCAGCAGCGGAAACAGTGCAACTAATGAAAAACTGTTTTTT	CASSGNSATNEKLFF
TRBV7-2	NA	TRBJ2-7	NA	TGTGCCAGCAGCTTACTAGCGACAACCTCCTACGAGCAGTACTTC	CASSLLATTSYEQYF
TRBV7-9	NA	TRBJ1-2	NA	TGTGCCAGCAGCCCAAGTACTTTC	CASSPSTF
TRBV28	NA	TRBJ2-7	NA	TGTGCCAGCAGAACTCCAGGGACCTACGAGCAGTACTTC	CASRTPGTYEQYF
TRBV4-1	NA	TRBJ2-1	NA	TGCGCCAGCAGCCAAGGGGGGCCAAACAATGAGCAGTTCTTC	CASSQGGPNNEQFF
TRBV6-5	NA	TRBJ1-2	NA	TGTGCCAGCAGAGTAGGGGCCTCGTCTAACTATGGCTACACCTTC	CASRVGASSNYGYTF
TRBV29-1	NA	TRBJ2-1	NA	TGCAGCGCCGACCGAGGGATAGAGCAGTTCTTC	CSADRGIEQFF
TRBV10-3	NA	TRBJ2-3	NA	TGTGCCATCAGTTCCCGAACTAGCACAGATACGCAGTATTTT	CAISSRTSTDTQYF
TRBV6-4	NA	TRBJ2-3	NA	TGTGCCAGCAGTGACGATGCTAGCTGGAGCACAGATACGCAGTATTTT	CASSDDASWSTDTQYF
TRBV25-1	NA	TRBJ2-1	NA	TGTGCCAGCAGTGAAGTGGGGGGCTCCTACAATGAGCAGTTCTTC	CASSEVGGSYNEQFF
TRBV6-6	NA	TRBJ2-7	NA	TGTGCCAGCAGCTTGACAGAATACGAGCAGTACTTC	CASSLTEYEQYF
TRBV7-6	NA	TRBJ1-5	NA	TGTGCCAGCAGCTTGGGGGGGGATCAGCCCCAGCATTTT	CASSLGGDQPQHF
TRBV18	NA	TRBJ1-2	NA	TGTGCCAGCTCACCACAGAACAGTCCGGATGGCTACACCTTC	CASSPQNSPDGYTF
TRBV19	NA	TRBJ1-5	NA	TGTGCCAGTAGTTCCGGGACGTTCTATAGCAATCAGCCCCAGCATTTT	CASSSGTFYSNQPQHF
TRBV7-6	NA	TRBJ2-2	NA	TGTGCCAGCAGCGCCACGAACACCGGGGAGCTGTTTTTT	CASSATNTGELFF
TRBV7-2	NA	TRBJ2-7	NA	TGTGCCAGCAGCTTAGGCCCCCAGGCCTACGAGCAGTACTTC	CASSLGPQAYEQYF
TRBV7-9	NA	TRBJ1-5	NA	TGTGCCAGCAGCCCCGGTAGAACAGGATCTCAGCCCCAGCATTTT	CASSPGRTGSQPQHF
TRBV9	once	TRBJ2-3	NA	TGTGCCAGGTGGGGAGATACGCAGTATTTT	CARWGDTQYF
TRBV19	once	TRBJ2-7	TRBD1	TGTGCCAGTAGTAGGCCCCCCGGGACAGGGAGCTCCTACGAGCAGTACTTC	CASSRPPGTGSSYEQYF
TRBV12-3/TRBV12-4	NA	TRBJ1-6	NA	TGTGCCAGCAGTTTAGCCTTGCAGGGCCTCCACTTT	CASSLALQGLHF
TRBV5-4	NA	TRBJ1-2	TRBD1	TGTGCCAGCAGCTCCTCCGGGACAGGGAACTATGGCTACACCTTC	CASSSSGTGNYGYTF
TRBV24-1	NA	TRBJ2-7	TRBD1	TGTGCCACCAGTGACTCCGGACAGGTTTCCTACGAGCAGTACTTC	CATSDSGQVSYEQYF